The entry below gives a single TCR beta chain sequence along with its context. TCRdb keeps only in-frame clones here, not all; method: immunoSEQ multiplex PCR. The sample comprises 130,000 to 150,000 clones, around 89% of which are singletons, and 6.2% rests with the top ten. The data originate from a study of cytomegalovirus exposure and HLA in healthy donors. With 6 bases clipped from V and 2 bases from J, the junction kept 9 bases outside the gene matches. The CDR3 contains 15 residues. Looked up from germline, CDR1 is MNHNS and CDR2 is SASEGT. This sequence joins TRBV6-1 and TRBJ1-2; TRBD1 matches 7 bases. The sequenced sample was PBMCs. The source is a woman aged 25 to 45 in good health and CMV-seropositive. CDR3 nucleotides: TGTGCCAGCAGAGGGACAGACCCGAGGAACTATGGCTACACCTTC. As protein: CASRGTDPRNYGYTF.